Following are 9 T cell receptor beta chains from one sample sequenced in a study of blood T cell repertoires in COVID-19. The table came from immunoSEQ multiplex PCR; TCRdb's copy has only in-frame clones and leaves some out. The sample shows about 44,000 clones, 87% of them seen only once. Sequenced material: peripheral blood. All receptors derive from a woman aged 80 or older in a cohort sampled during active or convalescent COVID-19.

The CDR3 sequence is CASSLGVQGSTDTQYF. The CDR3 DNA is TGTGCCAGCAGCTTAGGAGTACAGGGAAGCACAGATACGCAGTATTTT. V gene TRBV7-2 combines with J gene TRBJ2-3; D perhaps matches TRBD1 (6 bases). This CDR3 spans 16 amino acids. Per the germline V gene, CDR1 is SGHTA and CDR2 is FQGNSA. V lost 1 base, J lost 0 bases, and 11 bases lay in between.

The chain employs TRBV5-6 and TRBJ2-2; D is perhaps TRBD1 (5 bases). Germline V lookup: CDR1 SGHDT, CDR2 YYEEEE. V was shortened by 0 bases and J by 5 bases, with 8 bases between the two germline ends. CDR3 size: 14 residues. Here the CDR3 reads CASSLDRGTGELFF. The CDR3 nucleotides are TGTGCCAGCAGCTTGGATAGGGGAACCGGGGAGCTGTTTTTT.

The chain joins TRBV6-5 to TRBJ1-3, with 7 bases identical to TRBD1. The V segment lost 8 bases and the J segment 9 bases; nucleotides outside the gene matches: 16. Germline loops: CDR1 MNHEY, CDR2 SVGAGI. The CDR3 is made up of 15 amino acids. CDR3 protein: CASVSGGARSRTIYF. The CDR3 nucleotides read TGTGCCAGCGTGTCAGGGGGAGCCCGTAGTCGCACCATATATTTT.

The rearrangement uses TRBV5-1 and TRBJ1-1; 9 bases are shared with TRBD1. After removal of 4 bases from V and 0 bases from J, the junction contained 7 bases not matched to a gene. The CDR3 is made up of 16 amino acids. The V gene's germline CDR1 is SGHRS and CDR2 YFSETQ. CDR3 in amino acids: CASSISGTGMNTEAFF. The CDR3 DNA follows: TGCGCCAGCAGCATCTCCGGGACAGGGATGAACACTGAAGCTTTCTTT.

This clone was counted a single time. V gene TRBV9 combines with J gene TRBJ1-4, with D maybe TRBD1 (5 bases). Trimming left V 0 bases short and J 5 bases short, with 8 bases between. The V gene's germline CDR1 is SGDLS and CDR2 YYNGEE. The CDR3 is 14 amino acids. The CDR3 DNA reads as TGTGCCAGCAGCGTAGATCCAGGGAATGAAAAACTGTTTTTT. It translates to CASSVDPGNEKLFF.

This rearrangement joins TRBV12-3 or TRBV12-4 to TRBJ2-5, with D uncertain. Trimming shortened V by 6 bases and J by 3 bases, and 11 bases separated the two germline ends. The CDR3 is made up of 13 amino acids. The CDR3 DNA reads TGTGCCAGCAGCCGGTTGGAGAAAGAGACCCAGTACTTC. This gives the protein CASSRLEKETQYF.

The chain employs TRBV7-2 and TRBJ2-2, with a tentative D call TRBD2 (7 bases). The CDR3 loop spans 14 amino acids. Trimming cost V 7 bases and J 6 bases, with 15 bases left between them. From germline, CDR1 is SGHTA and CDR2 FQGNSA. The CDR3 protein is CASIPEGGAGELFF. CDR3 DNA sequence: TGTGCCAGCATCCCCGAGGGGGGGGCCGGGGAGCTGTTTTTT.

The chain uses TRBV5-1 and TRBJ2-7; tentative D call: TRBD2 (6 bases). Between the trimmed V and J ends, which lost 0 bases and 2 bases, there was a span of 12 bases. CDR1 and CDR2 from the germline V gene are SGHRS and YFSETQ. This CDR3 contains 15 residues. The CDR3 coding sequence is TGCGCCAGCAGCTTGGCGGCTAGCGCAACCTACGAGCAGTACTTC. This codes for CASSLAASATYEQYF.

The rearrangement joins TRBV27 to TRBJ1-6; no clear D. Looked up from germline, CDR1 is MNHEY and CDR2 is SMNVEV (reference sequence). Trimming shortened V by 2 bases and J by 5 bases, and 13 bases separated the two germline ends. The CDR3 consists of 16 residues. CDR3 nucleotide sequence: TGTGCCAGCAGTTTAGGCGCGGTGAGGAATAATTCACCCCTCCACTTT. Protein: CASSLGAVRNNSPLHF.